A selection of T cell receptor beta chains follows, all from one sample in a study of Ad26.COV2.S vaccination and SARS-CoV-2 variants. Some clones are missing from TCRdb's copy, which holds only in-frame ones; the method was immunoSEQ multiplex PCR. The sample consists of around 400,000 clones, about 89% of them appearing once. Specimen: peripheral blood, collected in a trial of Ad26.COV2.S vaccine versus placebo. These receptors originate from a person between 18 and 60 years old who received the Ad26.COV2.S COVID-19 vaccine or a placebo. CDR3s include the opening cysteine and the closing phenylalanine or tryptophan. Fields, in order: J gene, D gene, V gene, CDR3 protein, CDR3 DNA. A D gene is named only where the DNA matches it firmly.

j_gene: TRBJ2-5
d_gene: TRBD2
v_gene: TRBV5-4
CDR3aa: CASSLAGASGPQETQYF
CDR3nt: TGTGCCAGCAGCTTGGCGGGGGCTAGCGGGCCCCAAGAGACCCAGTACTTC

j_gene: TRBJ2-5
d_gene: -
v_gene: TRBV21-1
CDR3aa: CASSISRGTRETQYF
CDR3nt: TGTGCCAGCAGCATATCCAGGGGGACGCGAGAGACCCAGTACTTC

j_gene: TRBJ1-2
d_gene: -
v_gene: TRBV28
CDR3aa: CASSPRKYGYTF
CDR3nt: TGTGCCAGCAGTCCTCGAAAGTATGGCTACACCTTC

j_gene: TRBJ2-5
d_gene: -
v_gene: TRBV2
CDR3aa: CASSDSQTQYF
CDR3nt: TGTGCCAGCAGTGACAGCCAGACCCAGTACTTC

j_gene: TRBJ2-2
d_gene: TRBD2
v_gene: TRBV27
CDR3aa: CASSFGGIGELFF
CDR3nt: TGTGCCAGCAGTTTCGGGGGGATCGGGGAGCTGTTTTTT

j_gene: TRBJ1-1
d_gene: -
v_gene: TRBV29-1
CDR3aa: CSVWTDTEAFF
CDR3nt: TGCAGCGTTTGGACTGACACTGAAGCTTTCTTT

j_gene: TRBJ2-1
d_gene: TRBD2
v_gene: TRBV29-1
CDR3aa: CSVRSGLGSNEQFF
CDR3nt: TGCAGCGTGCGCTCGGGACTAGGCAGCAATGAGCAGTTCTTC

j_gene: TRBJ1-1
d_gene: TRBD1
v_gene: TRBV14
CDR3aa: CASSPWDRGFGAFF
CDR3nt: TGTGCCAGCAGCCCATGGGACAGGGGGTTTGGAGCTTTCTTT

j_gene: TRBJ1-5
d_gene: -
v_gene: TRBV30
CDR3aa: CAWSVQSKQPQHF
CDR3nt: TGTGCCTGGAGTGTACAGTCTAAACAGCCCCAGCATTTT

j_gene: TRBJ2-6
d_gene: -
v_gene: TRBV7-8
CDR3aa: CASSLGGRTSGANVLTF
CDR3nt: TGTGCCAGCAGCTTGGGCGGGCGAACGTCTGGGGCCAACGTCCTGACTTTC

j_gene: TRBJ2-3
d_gene: TRBD1
v_gene: TRBV11-3
CDR3aa: CASKGGQPTDTQYF
CDR3nt: TGTGCCAGCAAAGGGGGACAGCCCACAGATACGCAGTATTTT

j_gene: TRBJ1-5
d_gene: -
v_gene: TRBV18
CDR3aa: CASSPGGYGNQPQHF
CDR3nt: TGTGCCAGCTCACCAGGGGGGTACGGCAATCAGCCCCAGCATTTT

j_gene: TRBJ2-1
d_gene: TRBD2
v_gene: TRBV7-8
CDR3aa: CASSLRVGGAPYNEQFF
CDR3nt: TGTGCCAGCAGTCTTAGGGTGGGAGGGGCACCCTACAATGAGCAGTTCTTC

j_gene: TRBJ2-5
d_gene: -
v_gene: TRBV5-3
CDR3aa: CARSFGTCKETQYF
CDR3nt: TGTGCCAGAAGCTTTGGGACTTGTAAAGAGACCCAGTACTTC